This T cell receptor (beta chain) was profiled in a study of T-cell reconstitution after alpha-beta-depleted transplantation in children. Germline V CDR1 and CDR2: GTSNPN, SVGIG (reference sequence). The germline V and J ends were trimmed by 3 bases and 6 bases, with 10 bases remaining between them. This CDR3 is 12 amino acids long. The TCRbeta library incorporated unique molecular identifiers. TCRdb recomputed calls from the PCR reads with MiXCR, one row per CDR3 protein. The table shows approximately 300,000 distinct CDR3 sequences, with around a tenth occurring only once. The rearrangement joins TRBV30 to TRBJ2-3, with D maybe TRBD2 (6 bases). The sequence was collected from a male patient aged 2-15 years who had a stem cell transplant for chronic granulomatous disease, so the T cells may come from the graft donor. Material: peripheral blood, obtained 180 days after TCRalphabeta/CD19-depleted stem cell transplant. The CDR3 is CAWSVTRDTQYF. CDR3 coding DNA: TGTGCCTGGAGCGTGACTAGGGATACGCAGTATTTT. Together with reference TRBV30 and TRBJ2-3, the CDR3 gives the full variable domain: SQTIHQWPATLVQPVGSPLSLECTVEGTSNPNLYWYRQAAGRGLQLLFYSVGIGQISSEVPQNLSASRPQDRQFILSSKKLLLSDSGFYLCAWSVTRDTQYFGPGTRLTVL.